The TCR beta chain described here comes from a study of blood T cell repertoires in COVID-19. Study background: Both acute and convalescent COVID-19 samples were obtained from the United States, Italy and Spain. T cells, B-cell-depleted T cells, or PBMCs supplied cDNA or gDNA.

CDR1 and CDR2 (germline): SGHTA, FQGNSA. V lost 2 bases, J lost 4 bases, and 5 bases stayed unmatched. This CDR3 has 16 amino acids. How the authors handled the data: The authors estimated nucleated cell counts from reference gene primer amplification. The repertoire was sequenced with immunoSEQ multiplex PCR; TCRdb's copy has only in-frame clones and lacks some. That table gives V, J and clone size, and the DNA gave D and trimming. The profile covers 170,000 or so clones, with about nine tenths appearing a single time and about 1.9% taken by the ten largest. This receptor was obtained from a man aged 18-30 years who had recovered from COVID-19. The chain recombines TRBV7-2 with TRBJ2-1, with 10 bases lining up with TRBD2. The sequencing input was peripheral blood. As DNA, the CDR3 is TGTGCCAGCAGCTTACGGCGAGCGGGAGGGTACAATGAGCAGTTCTTC. Residues: CASSLRRAGGYNEQFF.